This is a list of T cell receptor beta chains from one sample in a study of CD8 T cells in ankylosing spondylitis. One entry per CDR3 protein, called by TCRdb with MiXCR from the 5' RACE reads. The table has about 250,000 distinct CDR3 sequences, 32% seen once. The sequenced material came from blood, either unsorted or a sorted T cell fraction (not recorded which). Every receptor here comes from a male donor with ankylosing spondylitis or in good health (not recorded which). Each CDR3 is given with its conserved first and last residue. D genes are given only for firm matches. Expanded clones get a size class; other rows say once, few or many, or leave the size out.

D gene	V gene	J gene	clone size	CDR3 protein	CDR3 DNA
-	TRBV20-1	TRBJ1-4	many	CSAWPSGTTNEKLFF	TGCAGTGCTTGGCCAAGCGGAACAACTAATGAAAAACTGTTTTTT
-	TRBV3-1	TRBJ2-1	-	CASQWTRGGVSNEQFF	TGTGCCAGCCAATGGACGAGGGGCGGGGTAAGCAATGAGCAGTTCTTC
TRBD1	TRBV9	TRBJ2-5	-	CASSARTGGKTQYF	TGTGCCAGCAGCGCTCGGACAGGGGGCAAGACCCAGTACTTC
-	TRBV4-1	TRBJ1-1	-	CASQGTRRDTEAFF	TGCGCCAGCCAAGGGACCCGACGAGACACTGAAGCTTTCTTT
-	TRBV10-2	TRBJ1-1	-	CASSESHRNTEAFF	TGCGCCAGCAGTGAGTCTCACAGGAACACTGAAGCTTTCTTT
-	TRBV12-3/TRBV12-4	TRBJ2-1	-	CASRVRDGNGEQFF	TGTGCCAGCCGAGTGAGGGATGGAAACGGTGAGCAGTTCTTC
TRBD1	TRBV6-5	TRBJ2-1	few	CASSRGQDEQFF	TGTGCCAGCAGTCGAGGACAGGATGAGCAGTTCTTC
-	TRBV3-1	TRBJ2-7	-	CASSQSPQGAREQYF	TGTGCCAGCAGCCAATCCCCCCAGGGCGCCCGTGAGCAGTACTTC
-	TRBV20-1	TRBJ1-1	-	CSARTSNTEAFF	TGCAGTGCTAGAACCTCGAACACTGAAGCTTTCTTT
-	TRBV12-3/TRBV12-4	TRBJ1-4	-	CASRRDTNEKLFF	TGTGCCAGCAGACGCGATACTAATGAAAAACTGTTTTTT
TRBD1	TRBV20-1	TRBJ2-7	-	CSAKDRGPYEQYF	TGCAGTGCAAAGGACAGGGGGCCCTACGAGCAGTACTTC
-	TRBV29-1	TRBJ2-7	-	CSVVGTQGYEQYF	TGCAGCGTTGTCGGGACTCAGGGCTACGAGCAGTACTTC
-	TRBV5-1	TRBJ2-4	-	CASSGSTGNIQYF	TGCGCCAGCAGCGGGAGCACCGGTAACATTCAGTACTTC
-	TRBV10-2	TRBJ2-3	many	CASSPGQSLSTDTQYF	TGCGCCAGCAGCCCAGGACAGTCTTTAAGCACAGATACGCAGTATTTT